This T cell receptor (beta chain) was found in a study of shared clonotypes between healthy human individuals. TCRdb's table, derived via immunoSEQ multiplex PCR, lists solely in-frame clones and lacks some. The table lists some 2.1 million clones, 95% of them singletons. Comment on this clone: Its antigen is undetermined.

The CDR3 has 15 residues. The trim removed 3 bases at V and 4 bases at J, leaving 3 bases unmatched. Per germline, CDR1 SGHAT and CDR2 FQNNGV. Study results and limitations: Sorted-subset samples were not fully sequenced, rarefaction indicated. Clonotypes shared by all four donors outscored non-shared clonotypes in generation probability.

This receptor was obtained from a man younger than 35 in good health. This chain joins TRBV11-2 and TRBJ2-1; 10 nucleotides match TRBD2. The sequenced sample was naive CD4+ T cells sorted from blood. Subset described: CD45RA+ positively selected. The chain's CDR3 is CASSFLAGVYNEQFF. DNA for the CDR3: TGTGCCAGCAGCTTCCTAGCGGGAGTTTACAATGAGCAGTTCTTC.